This T cell receptor (beta chain) came from a study of CD8 T cells in ankylosing spondylitis. The sample holds a few counts of this clonotype. TCRdb recomputed calls from the 5' RACE reads with MiXCR, one row per CDR3 protein. Among approximately 240,000 distinct CDR3 sequences listed, over 9.5% were seen once. The V end was cut by 1 base, the J end by 3 bases, with 13 bases between. The length of the CDR3 is 16 residues. Germline V lookup: CDR1 WSHSY, CDR2 SAAADI. The sample was blood, either unsorted or a sorted T cell fraction (not recorded which). This receptor was identified in a male donor with ankylosing spondylitis or in good health (not recorded which). The rearrangement links TRBV10-2 to TRBJ2-1; no firm D call. The CDR3 sequence is CASSELQLGFYNEQFF. In DNA form, the CDR3 reads TGCGCCAGCAGTGAGTTGCAACTGGGCTTCTACAATGAGCAGTTCTTC.